This passage covers 2 T cell receptor beta chains from one sample sequenced in a study of Ad26.COV2.S vaccination and SARS-CoV-2 variants. Libraries were prepared by immunoSEQ multiplex PCR; TCRdb keeps only in-frame clonotypes and omits some of them. The sample records roughly 100,000 clones, around 80% being singletons. The sequenced sample was peripheral blood, obtained after recovery from COVID-19. These receptors came from a human donor who had recovered from COVID-19.

The J gene is TRBJ1-6, the V gene TRBV19; TRBD1 matches 10 bases. After removal of 4 bases from V and 8 bases from J, the junction contained 8 bases not matched to a gene. CDR1 and CDR2 (germline): LNHDA, SQIVND (reference sequence). This CDR3 region has 16 residues. The CDR3 protein is CASSTETGGRDSPLHF. CDR3 nucleotides: TGTGCCAGTAGTACGGAGACAGGGGGCAGGGATTCACCCCTCCACTTT.

The J gene is TRBJ1-2, the V gene TRBV15; 7 positions match TRBD1. This CDR3 has 14 amino acids. The germline gives CDR1 LNHNV, CDR2 YYDKDF (reference sequence). J gave up 7 bases and V 0 bases, and 5 bases lay outside the gene matches. The CDR3 bases are TGTGCCACCAGCAGAGACCTACAGGGGTTTGGCTACACCTTC. Translated, it gives CATSRDLQGFGYTF.